The clone carrying this TCR beta chain was picked up a small number of times. This sample was taken from a study of blood T cells in healthy people across ages. Trimming pared 5 bases from V and 5 bases from J, leaving 19 bases between. CDR3 length equals 15 residues. Germline CDR1 is SGHRS and CDR2 is YFSETQ. The second PCR ran about 6 to 12 cycles with a sample-barcoded 5' primer and J-beta primers. TCRdb analysed the 5' RACE reads with MiXCR anew, one entry per CDR3 protein. Among 950,000 to 1,200,000 distinct CDR3 sequences listed, around two fifths were seen once. This chain joins TRBV5-1 and TRBJ2-5, with a possible D match to TRBD2 (5 bases). Sequenced sample: blood. This receptor was taken from a man aged 18 to 35 in good health. In DNA form, the CDR3 reads TGCGCCAGCAGATACACCGGAGGAGTTTCGGAGACCCAGTACTTC. Protein: CASRYTGGVSETQYF.